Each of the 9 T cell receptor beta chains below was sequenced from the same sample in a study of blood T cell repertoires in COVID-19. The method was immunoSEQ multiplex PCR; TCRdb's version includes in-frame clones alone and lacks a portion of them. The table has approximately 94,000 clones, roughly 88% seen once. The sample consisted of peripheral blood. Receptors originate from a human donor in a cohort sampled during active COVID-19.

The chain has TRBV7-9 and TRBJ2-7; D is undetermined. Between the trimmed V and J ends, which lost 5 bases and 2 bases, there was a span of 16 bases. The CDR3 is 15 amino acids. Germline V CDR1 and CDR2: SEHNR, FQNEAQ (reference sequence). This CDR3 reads CASSPTGSPTYEQYF. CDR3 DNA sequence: TGTGCCAGCAGCCCTACCGGGTCTCCGACCTACGAGCAGTACTTC. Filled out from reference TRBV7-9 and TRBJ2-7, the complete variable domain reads DTGVSQNPRHKITKRGQNVTFRCDPISEHNRLYWYRQTLGQGPEFLTYFQNEAQLEKSRLLSDRFSAERPKGSFSTLEIQRTEQGDSAMYLCASSPTGSPTYEQYFGPGTRLTVT.

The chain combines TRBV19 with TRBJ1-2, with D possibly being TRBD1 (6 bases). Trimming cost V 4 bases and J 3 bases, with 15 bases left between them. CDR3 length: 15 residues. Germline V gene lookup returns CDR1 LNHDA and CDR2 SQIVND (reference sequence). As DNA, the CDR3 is TGTGCCAGTAGTACGAAAGGGGGAAGGGACTATGGCTACACCTTC. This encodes CASSTKGGRDYGYTF. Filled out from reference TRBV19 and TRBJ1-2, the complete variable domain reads DGGITQSPKYLFRKEGQNVTLSCEQNLNHDAMYWYRQDPGQGLRLIYYSQIVNDFQKGDIAEGYSVSREKKESFPLTVTSAQKNPTAFYLCASSTKGGRDYGYTFGSGTRLTVV.

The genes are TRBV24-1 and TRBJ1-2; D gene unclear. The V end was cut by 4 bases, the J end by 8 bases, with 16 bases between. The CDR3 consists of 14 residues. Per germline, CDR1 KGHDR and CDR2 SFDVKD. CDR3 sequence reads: CATSDPVRVHGYTF. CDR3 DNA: TGTGCCACCAGTGACCCGGTCCGGGTTCACGGCTACACCTTC.

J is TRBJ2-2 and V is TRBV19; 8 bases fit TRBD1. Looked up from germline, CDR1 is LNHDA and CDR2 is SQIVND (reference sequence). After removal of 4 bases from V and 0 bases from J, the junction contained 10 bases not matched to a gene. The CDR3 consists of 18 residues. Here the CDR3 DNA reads TGTGCCAGTAGTAGGCAGGGGGCGCCCGTACCGAACACCGGGGAGCTGTTTTTT. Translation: CASSRQGAPVPNTGELFF.

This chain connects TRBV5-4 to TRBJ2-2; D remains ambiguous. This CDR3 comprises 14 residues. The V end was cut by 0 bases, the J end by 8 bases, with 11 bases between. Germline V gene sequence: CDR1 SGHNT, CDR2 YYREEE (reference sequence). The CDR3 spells CASSLDSQTGELFF. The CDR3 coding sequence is TGTGCCAGCAGCTTGGACTCCCAGACTGGGGAGCTGTTTTTT.

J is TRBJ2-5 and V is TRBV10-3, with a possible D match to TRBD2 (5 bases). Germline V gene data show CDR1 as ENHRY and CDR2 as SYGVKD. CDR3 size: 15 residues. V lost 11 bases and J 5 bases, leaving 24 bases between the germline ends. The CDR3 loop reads CAPGVDLGKWETQYF. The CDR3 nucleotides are TGTGCCCCCGGGGTCGACCTGGGTAAGTGGGAGACCCAGTACTTC.

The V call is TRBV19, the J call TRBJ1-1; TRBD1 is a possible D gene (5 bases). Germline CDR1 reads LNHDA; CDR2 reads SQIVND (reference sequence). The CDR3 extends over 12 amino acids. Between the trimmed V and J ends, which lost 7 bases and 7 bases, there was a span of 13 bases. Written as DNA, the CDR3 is TGTGCCAGTAAAGGATACGGGGGTGAAGCTTTCTTT. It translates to CASKGYGGEAFF.

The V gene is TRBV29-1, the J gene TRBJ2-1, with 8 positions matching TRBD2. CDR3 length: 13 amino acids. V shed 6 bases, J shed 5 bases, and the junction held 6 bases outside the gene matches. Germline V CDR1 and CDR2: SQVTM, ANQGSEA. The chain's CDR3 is CSVQTSGDNEQFF. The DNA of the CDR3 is TGCAGCGTCCAAACTAGCGGAGACAATGAGCAGTTCTTC.

Written as DNA, the CDR3 is TGTGCCAGCAGCCGTGAAGCGGGAGGGCCTTATAATGAGCAGTTCTTC. Amino acids: CASSREAGGPYNEQFF. The chain links TRBV11-2 to TRBJ2-1, with 10 bases that match TRBD2. Germline V gives CDR1 SGHAT, CDR2 FQNNGV. With V trimmed by 5 bases and J by 7 bases, 11 bases remained unmatched. This CDR3 region has 16 residues.